This is a list of T cell receptor beta chains from one sample in a study of identical twins. In TCRdb, the 5' RACE reads were re-called with MiXCR into one record per CDR3 protein. The sample yields about 240,000 distinct CDR3 sequences, about 10% seen once. Sequencing input: memory T cells sorted from blood. These receptors came from a man aged 45-60 years in good health. CDR3s include the opening cysteine and the closing phenylalanine or tryptophan. A D gene is named only where the DNA matches it firmly. Expanded clones are given a class, and other clones once, few, many or no size at all.

>TRBV3-1|TRBJ1-5|.|many
TGTGCCAGCAGCCAAGACCGTTCTAGGCGGCCCCAGCATTTT
CASSQDRSRRPQHF
>TRBV20-1|TRBJ1-1|TRBD1|few
TGCAGTGCCAGACAGGGGTATACTGAAGCTTTCTTT
CSARQGYTEAFF
>TRBV9|TRBJ2-2|.|.
TGTGCCAGCAGCGCGGAACCGGGGGCCGGCCCCGGGGAGCTGTTTTTT
CASSAEPGAGPGELFF
>TRBV28|TRBJ1-5|.|once
TGTGCCACCATACAGGGAAATAGCAATCAGCCCCAGCATTTT
CATIQGNSNQPQHF
>TRBV4-2|TRBJ2-1|TRBD2|.
TGTGCCAGCAGCCAACAGACTAGCGGGAAGGGCAATGAGCAGTTCTTC
CASSQQTSGKGNEQFF
>TRBV30|TRBJ2-3|TRBD1|.
TGTGCCTGGAGTGTTGGGACAGGGTTCAGAGCAGATACGCAGTATTTT
CAWSVGTGFRADTQYF
>TRBV11-2|TRBJ2-3|.|few
TGTGCCAGCAGCTTAGGTTTGGGCGGACGTGCCACAGATACGCAGTATTTT
CASSLGLGGRATDTQYF
>TRBV30|TRBJ2-7|.|few
TGTGCCTGGAGTGAATACACTGAGCAGTACTTC
CAWSEYTEQYF
>TRBV18|TRBJ2-7|.|many
TGTGCCAGCTCCGAAGGGAGGTACGAGCAGTACTTC
CASSEGRYEQYF
>TRBV5-1|TRBJ2-4|TRBD1|many
TGCGCCAGCAGCTTCGGGACAGACATTCAGTACTTC
CASSFGTDIQYF
>TRBV6-1|TRBJ2-3|.|.
TGTGCCAGCAGCTCAATCCCCGGGGCAGATACGCAGTATTTT
CASSSIPGADTQYF
>TRBV6-2/TRBV6-3|TRBJ2-3|.|many
TGTGCCAGCAGAACTAGCACAGATACGCAGTATTTT
CASRTSTDTQYF
>TRBV5-1|TRBJ1-1|.|many
TGCGCCAGCAGCTTATTAGGTGGAGGCACTGAAGCTTTCTTT
CASSLLGGGTEAFF
>TRBV5-1|TRBJ2-3|.|many
TGCGCCAGCAGCTTACTTGACAGCACAGATACGCAGTATTTT
CASSLLDSTDTQYF
>TRBV7-3|TRBJ2-1|.|few
TGTGCCAGCAGCTTCTACGGGGGAGGCTACAATGAGCAGTTCTTC
CASSFYGGGYNEQFF
>TRBV7-2|TRBJ2-7|.|.
TGTGCCAGCAGCCCCGCAACAACTAGTGACGAGCAGTACTTC
CASSPATTSDEQYF
>TRBV28|TRBJ1-2|.|few
TGTGCCAGCAGTCCCTACAGGGTTCGCGGCTACACCTTC
CASSPYRVRGYTF
>TRBV13|TRBJ2-2|.|.
TGTGCCAGCAGCTTAGCCCGGCCGCGCGGGTCGTACGGAGCTGGGGAGCTGTTTTTT
CASSLARPRGSYGAGELFF
>TRBV11-2|TRBJ2-7|TRBD1|few
TGTGCCAGCAGCTTAGAGGGGACAGGCTCCTACGAGCAGTACTTC
CASSLEGTGSYEQYF
>TRBV28|TRBJ2-6|TRBD1|many
TGTGCCAGCAGTACAGGGGACCTCAGCTCTGGGGCCAACGTCCTGACTTTC
CASSTGDLSSGANVLTF
>TRBV10-3|TRBJ1-2|.|many
TGTGCCATCAGTGCCGGGACTTATGGCTACACCTTC
CAISAGTYGYTF
>TRBV3-1|TRBJ2-1|TRBD1|.
TGTGCCAGCAGCCAACACCGGGACAGGGGGCGGAATGAGCAGTTCTTC
CASSQHRDRGRNEQFF
>TRBV30|TRBJ2-5|.|.
TGTGCCTGGAGTGCTGGGAGCAGAAGTGGGACCCAGTACTTC
CAWSAGSRSGTQYF
>TRBV11-2|TRBJ2-5|TRBD2|few
TGTGCCAGCAGCTTGGCTAGCGGGAGGAAAGAGACCCAGTACTTC
CASSLASGRKETQYF
>TRBV5-1|TRBJ2-1|TRBD2|many
TGCGCCAGCAGTTCAAGCGGGAGCTCCTACAATGAGCAGTTCTTC
CASSSSGSSYNEQFF
>TRBV11-2|TRBJ2-1|.|.
TGTGCCAGCAGCTTTAGAACACTGGGGTATAATGAGCAGTTCTTC
CASSFRTLGYNEQFF
>TRBV5-1|TRBJ1-6|.|many
TGCGCCAGCAGCCCCGGCGGACTAGCGTCACCCCTCCACTTT
CASSPGGLASPLHF
>TRBV5-1|TRBJ2-2|.|many
TGCGCCAGCACCGACAAGACCCGCACCGGGGAGCTGTTTTTT
CASTDKTRTGELFF
>TRBV21-1|TRBJ2-5|.|few
TGTGCCAGCAGCAAACGTAGTCGGGAGACCCAGTACTTC
CASSKRSRETQYF
>TRBV7-8|TRBJ2-5|TRBD2|many
TGTGCCAGCAGCTTCTCGACTAGCGGGGGGGCCAATATTAAGGAGACCCAGTACTTC
CASSFSTSGGANIKETQYF
>TRBV27|TRBJ2-5|.|many
TGTGCCAGCAGTTTATTTAGTGGGCAAGAGACCCAGTACTTC
CASSLFSGQETQYF